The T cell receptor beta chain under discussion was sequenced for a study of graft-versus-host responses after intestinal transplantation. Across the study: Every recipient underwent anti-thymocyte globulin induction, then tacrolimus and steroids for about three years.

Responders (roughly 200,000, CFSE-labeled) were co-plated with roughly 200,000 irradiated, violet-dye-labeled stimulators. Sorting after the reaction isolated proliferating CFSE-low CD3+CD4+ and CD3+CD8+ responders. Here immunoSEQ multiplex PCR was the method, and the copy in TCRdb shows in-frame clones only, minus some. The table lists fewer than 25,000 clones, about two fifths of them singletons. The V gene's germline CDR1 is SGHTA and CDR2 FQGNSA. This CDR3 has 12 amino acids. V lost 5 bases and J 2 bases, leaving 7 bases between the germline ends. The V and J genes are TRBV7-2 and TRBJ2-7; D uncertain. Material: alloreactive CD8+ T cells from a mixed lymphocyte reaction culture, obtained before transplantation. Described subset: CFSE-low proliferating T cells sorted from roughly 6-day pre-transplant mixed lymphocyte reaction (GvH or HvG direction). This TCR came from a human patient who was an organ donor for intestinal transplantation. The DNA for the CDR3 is TGTGCCAGCAGCCACTGGACCTACGAGCAGTACTTC. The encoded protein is CASSHWTYEQYF.